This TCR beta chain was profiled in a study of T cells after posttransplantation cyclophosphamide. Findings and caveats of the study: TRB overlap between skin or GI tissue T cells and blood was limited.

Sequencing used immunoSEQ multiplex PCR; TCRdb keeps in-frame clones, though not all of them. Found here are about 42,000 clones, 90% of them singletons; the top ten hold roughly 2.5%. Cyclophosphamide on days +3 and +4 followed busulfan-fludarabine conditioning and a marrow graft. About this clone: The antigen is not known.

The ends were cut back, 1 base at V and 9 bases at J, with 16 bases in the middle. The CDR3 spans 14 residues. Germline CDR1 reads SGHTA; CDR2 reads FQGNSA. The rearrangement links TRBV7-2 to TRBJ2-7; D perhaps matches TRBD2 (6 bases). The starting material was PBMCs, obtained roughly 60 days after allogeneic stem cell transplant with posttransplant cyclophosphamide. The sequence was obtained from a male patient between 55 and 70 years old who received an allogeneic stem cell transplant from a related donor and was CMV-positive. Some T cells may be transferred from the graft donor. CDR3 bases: TGTGCCAGCAGCTTAGGGGGGACTCACCCGGGGCAGTACGTC. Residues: CASSLGGTHPGQYV.